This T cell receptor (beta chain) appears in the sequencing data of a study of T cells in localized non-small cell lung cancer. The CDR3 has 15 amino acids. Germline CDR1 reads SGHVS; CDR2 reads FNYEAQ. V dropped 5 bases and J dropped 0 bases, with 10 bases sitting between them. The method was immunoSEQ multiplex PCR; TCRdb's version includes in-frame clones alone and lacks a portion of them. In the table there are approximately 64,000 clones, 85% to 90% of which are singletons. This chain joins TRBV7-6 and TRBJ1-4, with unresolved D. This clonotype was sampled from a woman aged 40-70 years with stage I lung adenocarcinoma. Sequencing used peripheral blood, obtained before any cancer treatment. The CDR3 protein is CASSPPYATNEKLFF. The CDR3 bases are TGTGCCAGCAGCCCACCATATGCAACTAATGAAAAACTGTTTTTT.